This TCR beta chain stems from a study of cytomegalovirus exposure and HLA in healthy donors. Study results and caveats: Most CMV-associated TCR beta chains were later found to appear HLA-restricted. Most observed TCR sequences were rare, whereas some public TCRs were detected in many donors.

PCR employed 60 Vbeta and 13 Jbeta primers. Sequenced by immunoSEQ multiplex PCR; TCRdb stores in-frame clones only, minus some. The sample consists of 140,000 or so clones, approximately 78% of them appearing once. With respect to this clone: Its antigen is unidentified.

Trimming shortened V by 1 base and J by 8 bases, and 14 bases separated the two germline ends. Germline V gives CDR1 SNHLY, CDR2 FYNNEI. This CDR3 spans 14 amino acids. Sequencing was carried out using PBMCs. This sequence originates from a woman aged 18-29 years in good health and CMV-seropositive. The chain employs TRBV2 and TRBJ1-2, with D possibly being TRBD1 (6 bases). The CDR3 protein is CASSEVNRDTGYTF. The CDR3 DNA sequence: TGTGCCAGCAGTGAAGTGAACAGGGACACGGGCTACACCTTC.